The clone carrying this T cell receptor beta chain appeared many times. The antigen is undetermined. Germline V gene data show CDR1 as MNHEY and CDR2 as SMNVEV (reference sequence). Trimming removed 7 bases from V and 5 bases from J, with 11 bases in between. This CDR3 has 12 amino acids. Alongside a J-beta primer mix, a sample-barcoded 5' primer served in a second PCR lasting roughly 7 to 12 cycles. Each CDR3 protein is one row after TCRdb ran MiXCR on the 5' RACE reads. The sample carries about 720,000 distinct CDR3 sequences, roughly 25% recorded once. This specimen belongs to a study of blood T cells in healthy people across ages. Findings of the study overall: Compared with aged donors, long-lived donors showed fewer expanded clones, suggesting selection.

These records were also assigned to another study, of T cells of mothers and their children.

This sequence originates from a boy younger than 18 in good health. The sequencing sample was made of blood. This rearrangement joins TRBV27 to TRBJ1-2; possible D gene TRBD1, 6 bases. As DNA, the CDR3 is TGTGCCAGCATGAAGACAGGATATGGCTACACCTTC. Protein product: CASMKTGYGYTF.